The 10 T cell receptor beta chains listed next were all sequenced from one sample in a study of a mutant IDH1 vaccine in newly diagnosed glioma (dated by TCRdb to the early 2020s). Libraries were built with the immunoSEQ multiplex PCR assay. TCRdb provides this immuneACCESS table in a form limited to in-frame rearrangements. Some clones are lacking; in checked studies, under half of them reflect an unresolved V gene, and why the rest are absent is not known. This sample has approximately 25,000 clones in its table, and 93% of those were observed once. The top ten clones comprise 1% to 1.5% of the sample. The sample's time point, from its label and the paper: baseline, week 1 (first vaccination visit). Sample treatment or condition, as interpreted from the label and publication: pre-vaccination baseline after standard-of-care therapy. The specimen was PBMCs, collected from a glioma patient treated with radiotherapy, temozolomide or both. Source of these receptors: a man in his forties with glioma.

The chain couples TRBV7-9 to TRBJ2-5, with 8 nucleotides matching TRBD2. The germline gives CDR1 SEHNR, CDR2 FQNEAQ (reference sequence). With V trimmed by 8 bases and J by 7 bases, 0 bases remained unmatched. The CDR3 is 10 residues long. CDR3 nucleotide sequence: TGTGCCAGCGCGGGAGGGACCCAGTACTTC. Residues: CASAGGTQYF.

The chain employs TRBV7-6 and TRBJ2-7; TRBD2 matches 9 bases. Germline values: CDR1 SGHVS, CDR2 FNYEAQ. The CDR3 sequence is 15 residues long. J was trimmed by 2 bases and V by 5 bases; bases with no gene match: 7. The CDR3 sequence is CASSPYGGGAYEQYF. In nucleotides, the CDR3 is TGTGCCAGCAGCCCGTACGGCGGGGGGGCCTACGAGCAGTACTTC.

The chain is built from TRBV7-8 and TRBJ2-1; 11 bases agree with TRBD1. In germline, CDR1 is SGHVS, CDR2 FQNEAQ. The CDR3 contains 15 residues. Losses at the gene ends were 1 base for V and 9 bases for J; bases not matched to a gene: 5. Written as DNA, the CDR3 is TGTGCCAGCAGCTTAGGCGGGACAGGGGGAAGTGAGCAGTTCTTC. Translation: CASSLGGTGGSEQFF.

This chain links TRBV7-3 with TRBJ2-7; no reliable D call. Germline-derived CDR1 and CDR2 are SGHTA and FQGTGA. V lost 2 bases, J lost 12 bases, and 17 bases lay in between. CDR3 length: 13 amino acids. The chain's CDR3 is CASSLGSDDRMYF. CDR3 nucleotide sequence: TGTGCCAGCAGCTTAGGGTCGGACGATAGAATGTACTTC.

This clone occurred once. The chain uses TRBV18 and TRBJ1-1; D is ambiguous. Germline V gene data show CDR1 as KGHSH and CDR2 as LQKENI. This CDR3 has 14 residues. Trimming pared 1 base from V and 0 bases from J, leaving 6 bases between. CDR3 region: CASSPLQLNTEAFF. As DNA, the CDR3 is TGTGCCAGCTCACCACTCCAGCTGAACACTGAAGCTTTCTTT.

The V gene is TRBV6-1, the J gene TRBJ2-4; weak D call: TRBD2 (5 bases). CDR1 and CDR2 (germline): MNHNS, SASEGT. Trimming took off 7 bases at V and 6 bases at J, with 16 bases between the two ends. This CDR3 has 14 residues. This chain's CDR3 is CASTASSRGNIQYF. The CDR3 DNA sequence: TGTGCCAGCACCGCCTCCTCACGGGGAAACATTCAGTACTTC.

The rearrangement links TRBV7-9 to TRBJ2-3; D is undetermined. CDR3 length equals 16 residues. Germline CDR1 SEHNR, CDR2 FQNEAQ (reference sequence). The V gene lost 5 bases and the J gene lost 1 base, with 16 bases spanning the gap. CDR3 coding DNA: TGTGCCAGCAGCCCCCCGGCTTCTTGGGGCACAGATACGCAGTATTTT. Its protein is CASSPPASWGTDTQYF.

The V gene is TRBV19, the J gene TRBJ2-7, with 7 nucleotides matching TRBD1. V was pared by 3 bases and J by 2 bases, with 1 base of the junction left unmatched. The CDR3 is 13 amino acids. CDR1 LNHDA and CDR2 SQIVND come from the germline V gene (reference sequence). The CDR3 DNA reads as TGTGCCAGTAGTATCGGACAGGCCTACGAGCAGTACTTC. This codes for CASSIGQAYEQYF. The variable domain in full, with the rest retrieved from reference TRBV19 and TRBJ2-7, is DGGITQSPKYLFRKEGQNVTLSCEQNLNHDAMYWYRQDPGQGLRLIYYSQIVNDFQKGDIAEGYSVSREKKESFPLTVTSAQKNPTAFYLCASSIGQAYEQYFGPGTRLTVT.

V is TRBV7-2 and J is TRBJ2-3; D unresolved. The CDR3 is made up of 15 amino acids. The V end lost 1 base, the J end lost 0 bases, and 8 bases lay between the germline ends. Looked up from germline, CDR1 is SGHTA and CDR2 is FQGNSA. CDR3 residues: CASSLVVWSTDTQYF. CDR3 sequence (DNA): TGTGCCAGCAGCTTAGTCGTCTGGAGCACAGATACGCAGTATTTT.

V and J are TRBV7-2 and TRBJ2-7; D may be TRBD1 or TRBD2 (5 bases each). The V and J ends lost 5 bases and 3 bases respectively, with 11 bases between them. The CDR3 has 13 residues. Germline assignment: CDR1 SGHTA and CDR2 FQGNSA. The CDR3 DNA reads as TGTGCCAGCAGCGAGGGGTCATTCTACGAGCAGTACTTC. It is translated as CASSEGSFYEQYF.